The sequence of this TCR beta chain was determined in a study of cytomegalovirus exposure and HLA in healthy donors (dated by TCRdb to 2016 to 2017). As for the study more broadly: According to an earlier analysis of several hundred of the donors, about 179 million T cells yielded 100 million or so unique TCR beta sequences and more than 250 Gb of sequence data. Roughly 300 gigabases of sequencing data and about 92 million unique TCR sequences made up an early release that covered several hundred HLA-typed donors. Of the 350 to 400 genotyped donors, about 80% fell in the genetic ancestry cluster associated with self-reported Caucasian donors. The aim of the study was to test whether cataloging public T cell receptors could identify signatures of past pathogen exposure. The study used immunosequencing to profile the T cell repertoires of approximately 690 subjects and linked those repertoires to cytomegalovirus serostatus. Along with the roughly 670-subject first cohort, a separate validation cohort of 120 different subjects was used. The study combined high-throughput TCR immunosequencing, statistical association of individual TCRs with disease status, and machine learning to predict cytomegalovirus infection status. To study patterns of TCR occurrence, a later analysis re-analyzed previously published TCR beta repertoires from around 670 donors and added high-resolution HLA genotyping. Rather than drawing on any new phenotypic data, the later analysis identified candidate immune exposures from TCR beta sequences and the way those sequences occurred across donors. An earlier analysis of around 580 of the donors used high-throughput TCR beta sequencing to judge whether each TCR beta V gene segment behaved as functional or pseudogenic. Donor age, sex, ethnicity and CMV serostatus were compiled alongside the repertoire data. A later genetic analysis used genome-wide SNP genotypes for about 60% of the 666 donors, treating that subset as a discovery cohort. All discovery cohort repertoires had been generated using a single sequencing platform. HLA typing covered class I and class II loci at four-digit resolution. Typing coverage differed by locus: A, B, C, DRB1 and DQB1 were typed in roughly 629-640 donors, DQA1 in 522, DPA1 in some 600, and DPB1 in around 440. About five DR-DQ haplotypes were treated as single units for association and clustering because of strong linkage in the cohort. Among about 400 genotyped donors of the cohort, an average of about 240,000 unique TCR beta nucleotide sequences was sequenced per donor, of which about 19% were non-productive. The paper as a whole reports these results and caveats: When HLA alleles, especially DR and DQ, strongly co-occurred, attributing TCR associations to individual alleles was difficult. HLA typing was unavailable for some donors at each locus, so association tests used only the typed subset. According to a later analysis, TCR association rates differed among HLA loci, with DRB1 alleles showing the most associated TCRs and HLA-C alleles showing the fewest. In vitro tests confirmed that three of the cytomegalovirus-associated TCR beta chains recognize cytomegalovirus antigens. An association between a missense DCLRE1C variant and V-gene and J-gene trimming of TCR beta chains was found in a later genetic analysis and replicated in an independent cohort. Some IMGT-functional V segments, including TRBV6-2 and TRBV6-3, could not be told apart with the 87-base-pair reads, so those segments were excluded. The study listed 170 or so TCR beta chains as associated with cytomegalovirus. A group of highly shared sequence variants was considered likely to be a technical artifact of the sequencing pipeline. The only immune exposure information available for the cohort was CMV serostatus. Specific HLA alleles were associated with about 17,000 TCR beta sequences at a false discovery rate of 0.05 in a later analysis. In a later analysis, most CMV-associated TCR beta chains were found to appear HLA-restricted, with HLA associations seemingly driven largely by CMV exposure. An earlier analysis of some 560 of the donors showed that most TCR beta V segments appeared in productive rearrangements either about 87% or about 30% of the time, which broadly matched IMGT annotations. A later analysis reported that several top co-occurrence clusters appeared linked to parvovirus B19, influenza, CMV and Epstein-Barr virus. The classifier was reported to diagnose cytomegalovirus status with high specificity and sensitivity in both the original and validation cohorts. The presence/absence analyses assumed that sequencing depth was roughly uniform across donors, and that assumption may not be true. Correlated functional status among segregating V segments might reflect linkage disequilibrium, but an unknown experimental factor could not be ruled out. The authors suggested that the approach could potentially be generalized to other disease states and immunological phenotypes. Because counts were too low, roughly 18 rarely observed V segments, including chromosome 9 orphons, were left out of the earlier analysis of about 500 of the donors. This cohort had only TCR beta chains sequenced, and the lack of alpha or paired-chain data limited which features could be detected. Most TCR sequences were observed very rarely across donors, whereas some public TCRs were present in many individuals. A further reported finding was that TCR beta sequences accurately predicted the HLA-A and HLA-B alleles for most subjects in the first cohort. Compared with equally common non-associated chains, HLA-associated TCR beta chains in a later analysis were more clonally expanded and had lower generation probabilities. A later genetic analysis reported fewer N-insertions in productive TCRs among donors in an Asian-associated ancestry cluster than the approximately 670-donor mean.

Taken from the germline V gene (reference sequence), the CDR1 and CDR2 loops are LNHDA and SQIVND. Trimming takes 6 bases from V and 2 bases from J, and the germline ends sit 13 bases apart. Including the terminal cysteine and phenylalanine, the CDR3 comprises 14 residues. The only DNA kept is the CDR3, 42 bases in frame from the first base. This clone was seen only once. Its antigen specificity is not known. Base qualities are not provided; no much larger clone lies one nucleotide away. Receptor libraries were prepared by the immunoSEQ multiplex PCR assay. For the multiplex PCR, a mixture combining 60 forward primers for TCR Vbeta segments and 13 reverse primers for TCR Jbeta segments was used. The CDR3 region of rearranged TCR beta genes was amplified from genomic DNA by a multiplex PCR assay. The Illumina HiSeq System was used to sequence the amplified TCR beta libraries as 87-base-pair reads. The paper's data handling went like this. In a later analysis, some 80 million unique TCR beta chains were counted across the 690 or so repertoires, and around 11 million of these chains were shared by at least two donors. A nearest-neighbor algorithm error-corrected the raw reads and collapsed the reads into unique sequences, merging closely related sequences to remove PCR and sequencing errors. Alignment of CDR3 sequences to IMGT reference sequences was used to assign V, D and J gene segments. Each retained sequence needed at least a six-nucleotide match to both a V gene segment and a J gene segment. Rearrangements were classified as productive when the CDR3 lacked stop codons and remained in frame with V and J, and all other rearrangements were classified as non-productive. CDR3 was defined by IMGT convention, running from the second conserved V-encoded cysteine to the conserved J-encoded phenylalanine. The earlier analysis of about 610 of the donors excluded any sequence lacking an unambiguous match to a single V gene segment. In an earlier analysis of several hundred of the donors, V segments were called functional above 56.7% productive rearrangements and were called segregating when the between-donor standard deviation exceeded 5%. To diagnose cytomegalovirus status from the catalog of TCR beta chain sequences, a statistical classification framework was built. A later analysis assigned V and J genes by comparing TCR nucleotide sequences with IMGT/GENE-DB human TR gene sequences. The TCRdist pipeline was used in a later analysis to assign CDR3 sequences and most-parsimonious VDJ recombination scenarios. In a later analysis, each TCR beta chain was defined by its CDR3 amino acid sequence together with its V-gene family, and reads lacking a unique V-gene family were excluded. In a later analysis, nearly 600 highly shared, low-generation-probability nucleotide sequences were removed to address suspected cross-contamination and a sequencing artifact. In a later analysis, a clonal expansion index was calculated for each public chain from normalized within-repertoire ranks of inferred template counts. A later analysis computed generation probabilities with a VDJ recombination model fitted to out-of-frame rearrangements, and checked the results against IGoR. A later analysis scored TCR-TCR, TCR-HLA and TCR-CMV co-occurrence with hypergeometric tests, applying a repertoire-size bias correction to TCR pairs. In a later analysis, false discovery rates were estimated by permuting HLA or CMV assignments 20 times. In a later analysis, co-occurring TCRs were grouped with DBSCAN, and TCRdist sequence similarity was added when clustering was performed within HLA-allele-positive subsets. Repertoires with fewer than 30,000 or more than 120,000 public chains, plus five repertoires with anomalous nucleotide sharing, were excluded from co-occurrence clustering. TCRdb re-hosts the immuneACCESS table, in-frame sequences only. Its copies lack some clones; in the studies checked, an unresolved V gene accounts for under half of them, and the cause for the rest is not known. The V and J calls and clone size come from that table; D and trimming were worked out from the DNA. The sample table records 160,000 or so clones; 60% to 80% of these occur just once. The ten largest clones add up to under 2.5% of the sample.

In total, approximately 700 healthy bone marrow donors made up the cohort. Cohort members were all nominally healthy when sampled, although unrecorded immune exposures were likely present. The donor was CMV seropositive and belonged to the group of 250 to 300 seropositive cohort members. Every donor gave a peripheral blood sample, and the peripheral blood mononuclear cells from that sample were used for TCR beta sequencing. Genomic DNA was extracted from the blood cell samples with the Qiagen DNeasy Blood Extraction Kit. This receptor chain uses TRBV19 and TRBJ1-2; possibly the D gene is TRBD1, per 5 matching bases. The TCR originated in a man aged 45-65 years in good health and CMV-seropositive. Sequences were obtained from PBMCs. In nucleotide form, the sequence is TGTGCCAGTAGCCGGGGGGGGGACAACTATGGCTACACCTTC. Translated, this is CASSRGGDNYGYTF.